This TCR beta chain was observed in a study of blood T cell repertoires in COVID-19. Study-wide context: The origin of the acute and convalescent COVID-19 samples was the United States, Italy and Spain.

This CDR3 is 15 amino acids long. V was pared by 6 bases and J by 3 bases, with 8 bases of the junction left unmatched. From germline, CDR1 is ENHRY and CDR2 SYGVKD. Measured with immunoSEQ multiplex PCR; TCRdb has only the in-frame clones, and not every one. Of 98,000 or so clones listed, over 75% are singletons. The chain employs TRBV10-3 and TRBJ1-2, with 9 bases identical to TRBD1. The specimen was peripheral blood. The receptor was isolated from a woman aged 70-85 years with acute or convalescent COVID-19. The CDR3 reads CAISYRGHRDYGYTF. The CDR3 coding sequence is TGTGCCATCAGCTACAGGGGGCATCGGGACTATGGCTACACCTTC.